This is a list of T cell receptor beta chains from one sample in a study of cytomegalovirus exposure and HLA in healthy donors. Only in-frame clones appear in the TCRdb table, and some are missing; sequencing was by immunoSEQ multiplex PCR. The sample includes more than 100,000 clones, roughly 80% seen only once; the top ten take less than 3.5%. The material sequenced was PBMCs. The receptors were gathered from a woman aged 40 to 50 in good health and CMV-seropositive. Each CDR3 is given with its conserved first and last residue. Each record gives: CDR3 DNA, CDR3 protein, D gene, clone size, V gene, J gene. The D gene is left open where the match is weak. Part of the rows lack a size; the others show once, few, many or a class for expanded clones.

TGCGCCAGCAGCCCCCAGGGGGAGGTAAAACTGTTTTTT	CASSPQGEVKLFF	TRBD1	few	TRBV4-3	TRBJ1-4
TGTGCCAGCAGCCAGCTCTCAGCGGGGAGCTCCTACAATGAGCAGTTCTTC	CASSQLSAGSSYNEQFF	TRBD2	many	TRBV14	TRBJ2-1
TGTGCCAGTAGTATAGAAGGGGGCCTCTATGGCTACACCTTC	CASSIEGGLYGYTF	TRBD1	NA	TRBV19	TRBJ1-2
TGCGCCAGCAGCCTAGGTAATAGCGGGAGCTCCTACGAGCAGTACTTC	CASSLGNSGSSYEQYF	TRBD2	NA	TRBV5-1	TRBJ2-7
TGTGCCAGTAGTTCCGATAGGGGGAGGGAGCTGTTTTTT	CASSSDRGRELFF	NA	NA	TRBV19	TRBJ2-2
TGTGCCAGCAGCTACTCCTGGGAGGGGCCTCCCTACGAGCAGTACTTC	CASSYSWEGPPYEQYF	TRBD2	NA	TRBV27	TRBJ2-7
TGCGCCAGCAGCCCCGAGGTACTAGCGGGAGTTTTTGAGCAGTTCTTC	CASSPEVLAGVFEQFF	TRBD2	NA	TRBV4-3	TRBJ2-1
TGTGCCAGCAGCCCCCGGTCACGCCTTGGGGCGATGAACACTGAAGCTTTCTTT	CASSPRSRLGAMNTEAFF	NA	NA	TRBV9	TRBJ1-1
TGTGCCAGCAGCGTAGACACCCCAGGGCCGATAGCCTACGAGCAGTACTTC	CASSVDTPGPIAYEQYF	NA	NA	TRBV9	TRBJ2-7
TGTGCCAGTAGCTTGGGGCCAACGAACACTGAAGCTTTCTTT	CASSLGPTNTEAFF	NA	NA	TRBV19	TRBJ1-1
TGTGCCAGTAGTGGTAGCGGGTACACCTACAATGAGCAGTTCTTC	CASSGSGYTYNEQFF	TRBD2	few	TRBV19	TRBJ2-1
TGTGCCAGCAGCGTAGCCGGGACAGCATCCTACGAGCAGTACTTC	CASSVAGTASYEQYF	TRBD1	NA	TRBV9	TRBJ2-7
TGCGCCAGCAGCTTGACAGGGAGCCCTGGCAATGAGCAGTTCTTC	CASSLTGSPGNEQFF	NA	NA	TRBV5-1	TRBJ2-1
TGTGCCAGCAGTTCACAAAGAGGACAGGGGTACACTGAAGCTTTCTTT	CASSSQRGQGYTEAFF	TRBD1	NA	TRBV27	TRBJ1-1
TGTGCCAGCAGCACGGGGACAGGGGGCGGGACCGGGGAGCTGTTTTTT	CASSTGTGGGTGELFF	TRBD1	NA	TRBV5-4	TRBJ2-2
TGTGCCAGCAGTCCACTAGCGGGGGGGGGCAATGAGCAGTTCTTC	CASSPLAGGGNEQFF	TRBD2	NA	TRBV2	TRBJ2-1
TGTGCCAGCAGTGAAGCCCAGAGGACTAGTTCCAGGCAGACCCAGTACTTC	CASSEAQRTSSRQTQYF	TRBD2	NA	TRBV6-1	TRBJ2-5
TGTGCCAGTAGTATCAGTAGCGGGAACACCTACGAGCAGTACTTC	CASSISSGNTYEQYF	TRBD2	NA	TRBV19	TRBJ2-7
TGTGCCAGCAGCCAAGAAGGGGGACTAATCACGCAGTATTTT	CASSQEGGLITQYF	NA	NA	TRBV4-2	TRBJ2-3
TGTGCCAGCAGTCCCGACAGTAACACTGAAGCTTTCTTT	CASSPDSNTEAFF	NA	NA	TRBV7-3	TRBJ1-1